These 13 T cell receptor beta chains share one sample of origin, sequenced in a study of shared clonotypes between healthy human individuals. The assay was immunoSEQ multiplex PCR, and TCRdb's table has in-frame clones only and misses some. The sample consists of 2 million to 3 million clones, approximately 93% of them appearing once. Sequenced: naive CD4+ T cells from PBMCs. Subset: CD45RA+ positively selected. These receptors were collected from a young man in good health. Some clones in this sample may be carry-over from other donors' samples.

The CDR3 coding sequence is TGTGCCAGCAGCTGGGTGCCTACCGGTTACTACGAGCAGTACTTC. Translating gives CASSWVPTGYYEQYF. This rearrangement joins TRBV5-4 to TRBJ2-7; D gene ambiguous. CDR1 is SGHNT and CDR2 is YYREEE in the germline V gene (reference sequence). The length of the CDR3 is 15 residues. V shed 3 bases and J shed 3 bases, with 16 bases lying between them. The variable domain in full, completed from reference TRBV5-4 and TRBJ2-7, reads ETGVTQSPTHLIKTRGQQVTLRCSSQSGHNTVSWYQQALGQGPQFIFQYYREEENGRGNFPPRFSGLQFPNYSSELNVNALELDDSALYLCASSWVPTGYYEQYFGPGTRLTVT.

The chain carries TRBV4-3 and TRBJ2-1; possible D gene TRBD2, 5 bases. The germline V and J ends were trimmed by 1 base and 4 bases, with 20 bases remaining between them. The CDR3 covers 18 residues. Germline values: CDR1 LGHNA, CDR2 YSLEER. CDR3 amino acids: CASSQVLSGSGDYNEQFF. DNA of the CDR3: TGCGCCAGCAGCCAAGTCTTAAGTGGGAGTGGGGATTACAATGAGCAGTTCTTC.

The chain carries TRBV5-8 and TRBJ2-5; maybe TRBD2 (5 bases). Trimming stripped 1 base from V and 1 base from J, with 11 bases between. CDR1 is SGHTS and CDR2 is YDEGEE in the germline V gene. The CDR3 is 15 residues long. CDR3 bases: TGTGCCAGCAGCTTGATTCTGGCGGGCCAAGAGACCCAGTACTTC. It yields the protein CASSLILAGQETQYF.

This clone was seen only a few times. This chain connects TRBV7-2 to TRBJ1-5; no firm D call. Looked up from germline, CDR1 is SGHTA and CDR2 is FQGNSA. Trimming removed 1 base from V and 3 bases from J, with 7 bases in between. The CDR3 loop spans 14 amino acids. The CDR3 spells CASSLVGDNQPQHF. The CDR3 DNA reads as TGTGCCAGCAGCTTAGTCGGGGACAATCAGCCCCAGCATTTT.

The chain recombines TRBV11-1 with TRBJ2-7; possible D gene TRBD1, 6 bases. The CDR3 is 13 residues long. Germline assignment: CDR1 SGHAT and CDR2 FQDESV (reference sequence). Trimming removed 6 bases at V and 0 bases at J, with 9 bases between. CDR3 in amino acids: CASSPRGSYEQYF. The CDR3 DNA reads TGTGCCAGCAGTCCCAGGGGCTCCTACGAGCAGTACTTC.

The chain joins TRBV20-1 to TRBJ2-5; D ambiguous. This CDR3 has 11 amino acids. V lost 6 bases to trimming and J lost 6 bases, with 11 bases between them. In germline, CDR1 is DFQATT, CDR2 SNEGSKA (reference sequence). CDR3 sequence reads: CSAPIGKTQYF. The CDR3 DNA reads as TGCAGTGCACCGATTGGGAAGACCCAGTACTTC.

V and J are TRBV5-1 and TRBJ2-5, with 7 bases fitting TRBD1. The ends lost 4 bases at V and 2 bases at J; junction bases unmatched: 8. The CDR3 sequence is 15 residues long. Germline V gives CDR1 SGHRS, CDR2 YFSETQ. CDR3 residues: CASSPIPGQQETQYF. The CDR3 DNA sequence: TGCGCCAGCAGCCCTATACCGGGACAGCAAGAGACCCAGTACTTC.

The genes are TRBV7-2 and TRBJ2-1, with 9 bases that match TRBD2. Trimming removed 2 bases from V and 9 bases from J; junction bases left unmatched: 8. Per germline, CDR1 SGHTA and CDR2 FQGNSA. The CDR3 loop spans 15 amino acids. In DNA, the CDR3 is TGTGCCAGCAGCTTATTGGCGGGAGGGTTCGCTGAGCAGTTCTTC. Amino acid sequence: CASSLLAGGFAEQFF.

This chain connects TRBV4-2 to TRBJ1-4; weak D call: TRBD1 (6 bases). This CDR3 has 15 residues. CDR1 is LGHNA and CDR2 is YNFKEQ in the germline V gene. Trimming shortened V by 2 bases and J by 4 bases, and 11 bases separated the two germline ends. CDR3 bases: TGTGCCAGCAGCCAATCACAGGGAAATAATGAAAAACTGTTTTTT. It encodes CASSQSQGNNEKLFF.

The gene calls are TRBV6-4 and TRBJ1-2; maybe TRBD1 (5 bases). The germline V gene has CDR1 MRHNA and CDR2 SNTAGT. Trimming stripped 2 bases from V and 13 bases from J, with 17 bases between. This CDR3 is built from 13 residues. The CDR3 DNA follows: TGTGCCAGCAGTGACGGGCAGGGCCTTCTCCCCACCTTC. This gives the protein CASSDGQGLLPTF.

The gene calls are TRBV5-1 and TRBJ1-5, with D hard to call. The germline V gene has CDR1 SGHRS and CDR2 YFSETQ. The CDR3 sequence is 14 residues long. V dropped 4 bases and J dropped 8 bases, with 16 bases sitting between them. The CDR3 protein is CASSQSGGREPQHF. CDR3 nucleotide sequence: TGCGCCAGCAGCCAGTCGGGTGGTAGGGAGCCCCAGCATTTT.

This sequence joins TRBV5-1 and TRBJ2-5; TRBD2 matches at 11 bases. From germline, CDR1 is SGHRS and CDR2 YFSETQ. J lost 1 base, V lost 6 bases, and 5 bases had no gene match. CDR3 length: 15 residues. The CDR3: CASKVAGGGQETQYF. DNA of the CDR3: TGCGCCAGCAAGGTAGCGGGAGGGGGCCAAGAGACCCAGTACTTC.

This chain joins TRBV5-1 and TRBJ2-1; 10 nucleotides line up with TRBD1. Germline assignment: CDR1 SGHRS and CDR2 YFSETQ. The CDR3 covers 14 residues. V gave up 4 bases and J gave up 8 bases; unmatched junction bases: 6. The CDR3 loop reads CASSIGTGEDEQFF. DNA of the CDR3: TGCGCCAGCAGCATCGGGACAGGGGAGGATGAGCAGTTCTTC.